The rows below give T cell receptor beta chains drawn from one sample of a study of blood T cell repertoires in COVID-19. The protocol was immunoSEQ multiplex PCR, while the TCRdb copy is restricted to in-frame clones and leaves out a portion. Of approximately 280,000 clones in the sample, roughly 90% are singletons; the top ten hold roughly 1.8%. Sample: PBMCs or T cells enriched from blood (not recorded which). Source of these receptors: a woman aged 55-69 years who had recovered from COVID-19. Both conserved end residues are part of each CDR3. The order of the fields is clone size, V gene, J gene, D gene, CDR3 DNA, CDR3 protein. The D gene is left open where the match is weak. Size is omitted from some rows. Given values are once, few, many or a class for expanded clones.

size: once
V: TRBV7-3
J: TRBJ2-7
D: .
DNA: TGTGCCAGCAGCGAGCAAGGCTGGGGAGGCGAGCAGTACTTC
CDR3: CASSEQGWGGEQYF

size: .
V: TRBV5-1
J: TRBJ2-2
D: TRBD2
DNA: TGCGCCAGCAGCTTGGGTGCGGGGGATCACACCGGGGAGCTGTTTTTT
CDR3: CASSLGAGDHTGELFF

size: .
V: TRBV5-6
J: TRBJ2-6
D: .
DNA: TGTGCCAGCAGCTTTGGGGGCGCGAGTGGGGCCAACGTCCTGACTTTC
CDR3: CASSFGGASGANVLTF

size: .
V: TRBV10-3
J: TRBJ2-3
D: .
DNA: TGTGCCATCAGTGAGGGCAGGGGAGGGGATACGCAGTATTTT
CDR3: CAISEGRGGDTQYF

size: .
V: TRBV10-1
J: TRBJ1-3
D: TRBD1
DNA: TGCGCCAGCAGTCCGACAGGGGGTTCTGGAAACACCATATATTTT
CDR3: CASSPTGGSGNTIYF

size: .
V: TRBV3-1/TRBV3-2
J: TRBJ1-3
D: .
DNA: TGTGCCAGCAGCCAGTTGGAGGGAAACACCATATATTTT
CDR3: CASSQLEGNTIYF

size: .
V: TRBV2
J: TRBJ2-5
D: .
DNA: TGTGCCAGCAGTGGAGGGCTATGGGAGACCCAGTACTTC
CDR3: CASSGGLWETQYF

size: .
V: TRBV5-1
J: TRBJ2-1
D: TRBD1
DNA: TGCGCCAGCAGCTCTTATCCAGGGGGCTTATACAATGAGCAGTTCTTC
CDR3: CASSSYPGGLYNEQFF

size: .
V: TRBV2
J: TRBJ2-3
D: TRBD1
DNA: TGTGCCAGCAGATCTACAGGGGGCTCAGATACGCAGTATTTT
CDR3: CASRSTGGSDTQYF

size: few
V: TRBV6-5
J: TRBJ1-2
D: TRBD1
DNA: TGTGCCAGCACCTCAGGAGGACAGGGGGCAGATGGCTACACCTTC
CDR3: CASTSGGQGADGYTF

size: once
V: TRBV11-3
J: TRBJ1-2
D: TRBD1
DNA: TGTGCCAGCAGCCTTCCGGGACACAGGGGAGGCTACACCTTC
CDR3: CASSLPGHRGGYTF

size: .
V: TRBV6-5
J: TRBJ1-2
D: .
DNA: TGTGCCAGCAGCCTACAGGGTAACTATGGCTACACCTTC
CDR3: CASSLQGNYGYTF

size: .
V: TRBV30
J: TRBJ1-2
D: .
DNA: TGTGCCTGGAGTCCTGGGGGCATCTATGGCTACACCTTC
CDR3: CAWSPGGIYGYTF

size: .
V: TRBV5-1
J: TRBJ2-7
D: TRBD1
DNA: TGCGCCAGCAGCTGGCGGGGACAGGGTAACCACGAGCAGTACTTC
CDR3: CASSWRGQGNHEQYF

size: .
V: TRBV18
J: TRBJ2-7
D: .
DNA: TGTGCCAGCTCACCAGAGAATAGTAGAGTCTACGAGCAGTACTTC
CDR3: CASSPENSRVYEQYF

size: once
V: TRBV5-1
J: TRBJ1-2
D: .
DNA: TGCGCCAGCAGCCTAGGACACACCGCTGACTATGGCTACACCTTC
CDR3: CASSLGHTADYGYTF

size: .
V: TRBV9
J: TRBJ1-2
D: .
DNA: TGTGCCAGCAGCGTAGATAACAGAAACTATGGCTACACCTTC
CDR3: CASSVDNRNYGYTF

size: .
V: TRBV7-9
J: TRBJ1-4
D: .
DNA: TGTGCCAGCAGCTCTGGGAGGGGTAATGAAAAACTGTTTTTT
CDR3: CASSSGRGNEKLFF

size: .
V: TRBV7-3
J: TRBJ2-3
D: .
DNA: TGTGCCAGCAGCTTGCAGGGGATCGGCACAGATACGCAGTATTTT
CDR3: CASSLQGIGTDTQYF

size: .
V: TRBV4-2
J: TRBJ1-6
D: .
DNA: TGTGCCAGCAGCCAAGACTCTTTCGATTCACCCCTCCACTTT
CDR3: CASSQDSFDSPLHF

size: .
V: TRBV28
J: TRBJ2-7
D: .
DNA: TGTGCCAGCAGTGTCCCGACTCCCTACGAGCAGTACTTC
CDR3: CASSVPTPYEQYF

size: .
V: TRBV2
J: TRBJ1-6
D: TRBD1
DNA: TGTGCCAGCAGTCTGACAGGGGTCGGGGCCGGTTCACCCCTCCACTTT
CDR3: CASSLTGVGAGSPLHF

size: .
V: TRBV5-4
J: TRBJ2-3
D: .
DNA: TGTGCCAGCAGCTTGGGACGGAGAACAGATACGCAGTATTTT
CDR3: CASSLGRRTDTQYF

size: .
V: TRBV29-1
J: TRBJ2-5
D: TRBD2
DNA: TGCAGCGTCCGCGGGGGGGCCCAAGAGACCCAGTACTTC
CDR3: CSVRGGAQETQYF

size: .
V: TRBV30
J: TRBJ1-5
D: .
DNA: TGTGCCTGGAGTGTCCAGGATGGCAGGGTGCCCCAGCATTTT
CDR3: CAWSVQDGRVPQHF